Reported below is one T cell receptor (beta chain). The antigen is not known. This sample was included in a study of cytomegalovirus exposure and HLA in healthy donors. For the study at large: A preliminary data release comprised about 85 million unique TCRs obtained from HLA-typed donors.

V gave up 5 bases and J gave up 1 base, with 13 bases separating them. There are 15 residues in the CDR3. Germline V gene data show CDR1 as SGHVS and CDR2 as FNYEAQ. The study ran its PCR with 60 Vbeta and 13 Jbeta primers. Some clones are missing from TCRdb's copy, which holds only in-frame ones; the method was immunoSEQ multiplex PCR. The sample has roughly 80,000 clones; under 80% are singletons. Overall study findings and caveats: Earlier analysis yielded a pattern in which most TCR beta V segments were productive about 90% or about 30% of the time. Immune exposure information comprised only CMV serostatus. Roughly uniform depth of sequencing across donors was assumed in presence/absence analyses.

The sample consisted of PBMCs. The chain has TRBV7-6 and TRBJ2-3, with a tentative D call TRBD1 (6 bases). This receptor was obtained from a woman aged 50 to 65 in good health and CMV-seropositive. The CDR3 region is CASSPGPGGTDTQYF. The CDR3 coding sequence is TGTGCCAGCAGCCCGGGACCAGGGGGCACAGATACGCAGTATTTT.